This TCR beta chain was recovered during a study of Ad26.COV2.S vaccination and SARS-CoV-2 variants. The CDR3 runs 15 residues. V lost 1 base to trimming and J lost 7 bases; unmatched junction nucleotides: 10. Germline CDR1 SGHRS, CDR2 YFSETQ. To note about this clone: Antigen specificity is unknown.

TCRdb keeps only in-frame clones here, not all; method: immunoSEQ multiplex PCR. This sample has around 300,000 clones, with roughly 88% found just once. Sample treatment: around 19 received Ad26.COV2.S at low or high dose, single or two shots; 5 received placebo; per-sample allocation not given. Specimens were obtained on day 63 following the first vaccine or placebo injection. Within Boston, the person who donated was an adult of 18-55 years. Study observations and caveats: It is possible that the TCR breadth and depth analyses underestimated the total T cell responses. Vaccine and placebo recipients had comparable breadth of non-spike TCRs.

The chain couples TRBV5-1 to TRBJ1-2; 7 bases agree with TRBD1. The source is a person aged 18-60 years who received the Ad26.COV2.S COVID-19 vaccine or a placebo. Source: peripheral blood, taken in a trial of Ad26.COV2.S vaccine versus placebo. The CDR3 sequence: CASSLNQGEVRGYTF. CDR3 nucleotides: TGCGCCAGCAGCTTGAACCAGGGGGAAGTCCGTGGCTACACCTTC.